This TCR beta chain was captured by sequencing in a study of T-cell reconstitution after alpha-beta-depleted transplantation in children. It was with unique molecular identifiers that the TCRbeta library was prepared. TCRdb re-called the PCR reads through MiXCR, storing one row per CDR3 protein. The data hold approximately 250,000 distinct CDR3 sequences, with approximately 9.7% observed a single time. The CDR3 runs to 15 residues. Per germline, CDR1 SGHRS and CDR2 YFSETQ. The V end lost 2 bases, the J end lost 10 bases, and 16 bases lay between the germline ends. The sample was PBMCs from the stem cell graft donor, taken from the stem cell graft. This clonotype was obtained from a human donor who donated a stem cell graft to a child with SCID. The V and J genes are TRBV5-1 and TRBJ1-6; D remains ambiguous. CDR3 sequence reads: CASSFFGPADSPLHF. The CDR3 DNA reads TGCGCCAGCAGCTTCTTCGGACCGGCCGACTCACCCCTCCACTTT. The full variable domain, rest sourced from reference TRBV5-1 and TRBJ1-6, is KAGVTQTPRYLIKTRGQQVTLSCSPISGHRSVSWYQQTPGQGLQFLFEYFSETQRNKGNFPGRFSGRQFSNSRSEMNVSTLELGDSALYLCASSFFGPADSPLHFGNGTRLTVT.